Following are 25 T cell receptor beta chains from one sample sequenced in a study of blood T cell repertoires in COVID-19. Sequenced by immunoSEQ multiplex PCR; TCRdb stores in-frame clones only, minus some. This sample has roughly 250,000 clones; 80% to 90% occur once, and the top ten carry just over 2.5%. What was sequenced was PBMCs or T cells enriched from blood (not recorded which). These receptors all stem from a woman in her 30s with acute COVID-19.

The chain has TRBV5-1 and TRBJ2-7, with 7 bases aligning to TRBD1. The germline V gene encodes CDR1 SGHRS and CDR2 YFSETQ. The trim removed 2 bases at V and 0 bases at J, leaving 5 bases unmatched. The CDR3 extends over 15 amino acids. The CDR3 sequence is CASSLTGARSYEQYF. CDR3 nucleotide sequence: TGCGCCAGCAGCTTAACAGGGGCCCGCTCCTACGAGCAGTACTTC.

The chain recombines TRBV19 with TRBJ1-3; D is possibly TRBD1 (5 bases). The CDR3 length is 14 residues. Germline V lookup: CDR1 LNHDA, CDR2 SQIVND (reference sequence). Trimming removed 6 bases from V and 0 bases from J, with 9 bases in between. The CDR3 spells CASRTGPSGNTIYF. CDR3 nucleotide sequence: TGTGCCAGTAGAACAGGTCCCTCTGGAAACACCATATATTTT.

The chain carries TRBV19 and TRBJ1-1, with D hard to call. Germline assignment: CDR1 LNHDA and CDR2 SQIVND (reference sequence). This CDR3 has 13 residues. V was shortened by 6 bases and J by 1 base, with 9 bases between the two germline ends. CDR3 sequence: CASRRVGNTEAFF. The CDR3 DNA reads TGTGCCAGTAGGCGGGTAGGGAACACTGAAGCTTTCTTT.

V gene TRBV5-5 combines with J gene TRBJ1-1; D is possibly TRBD1 (5 bases). This CDR3 region has 13 residues. V was trimmed by 5 bases and J by 1 base, leaving 9 bases between them. Germline V gene data show CDR1 as SGHKS and CDR2 as YYEKEE (reference sequence). In DNA, the CDR3 is TGTGCCAGCAGGAAGACAGCGAACACTGAAGCTTTCTTT. Protein sequence: CASRKTANTEAFF.

This sequence joins TRBV30 and TRBJ1-1, with a tentative D call TRBD1 (5 bases). The CDR3 has 13 residues. V shed 3 bases and J shed 3 bases, with 11 bases lying between them. Germline-derived CDR1 and CDR2 are GTSNPN and SVGIG (reference sequence). CDR3 nucleotides: TGTGCCTGGAGAGTCGGGACTCACACTGAAGCTTTCTTT. Its protein is CAWRVGTHTEAFF.

The chain links TRBV7-9 to TRBJ2-2, with no clear D. The CDR3 runs 14 residues. CDR1 and CDR2 (germline): SEHNR, FQNEAQ (reference sequence). V lost 3 bases and J lost 0, with 5 bases in between. CDR3 in DNA: TGTGCCAGCAGCTTCACAGCGAACACCGGGGAGCTGTTTTTT. It specifies CASSFTANTGELFF.

The rearrangement joins TRBV11-2 to TRBJ1-2; TRBD1 aligns across 7 bases. Trimming at V came to 1 base and at J to 8 bases, leaving 7 bases not matched to a gene. This CDR3 has 14 amino acids. The germline CDR1 and CDR2 sequences are SGHAT and FQNNGV. CDR3 residues: CASSLAQGSEGYTF. Written as DNA, the CDR3 is TGTGCCAGCAGCTTAGCACAGGGGTCAGAAGGCTACACCTTC.

The CDR3 DNA reads TGTGCCAGCAGCCTGACGCAGGGGTTTAACTATGGCTACACCTTC. This codes for CASSLTQGFNYGYTF. The J gene is TRBJ1-2, the V gene TRBV6-5; TRBD1 might be the D (6 bases). The germline CDR1 and CDR2 sequences are MNHEY and SVGAGI. V gave up 6 bases and J gave up 1 base, with 15 bases separating them. There are 15 residues in the CDR3.

The chain is built from TRBV4-3 and TRBJ1-2, with D possibly TRBD1 on 6 matching bases. Germline lookup yields CDR1 LGHNA and CDR2 YSLEER. The CDR3 totals 17 residues. V was trimmed by 0 bases and J by 2 bases, leaving 16 bases between them. CDR3 bases: TGCGCCAGCAGCCAAGAGAGTAGGGGGTGGATGAACTATGGCTACACCTTC. It encodes CASSQESRGWMNYGYTF.

This clone occurred a few times. The gene calls are TRBV5-4 and TRBJ1-3; D is uncertain. With 0 bases removed from V and 8 bases from J, the gap between germline ends came to 9 bases. The CDR3 consists of 13 residues. Germline V gene data show CDR1 as SGHNT and CDR2 as YYREEE (reference sequence). The CDR3 here is CASSLGGADTIYF. In nucleotides, the CDR3 is TGTGCCAGCAGCTTGGGGGGAGCGGACACCATATATTTT.

This chain uses TRBV3-1 (or the pseudogene TRBV3-2) with TRBJ2-7, with D tentatively TRBD2 (5 bases). Trimming left V 1 base short and J 3 bases short, with 19 bases between. Germline loops: CDR1 LGHDT, CDR2 YNNKEL (reference sequence). This CDR3 is 17 amino acids long. The CDR3 sequence is CASSQAPTRVLGYEQYF. Written as DNA, the CDR3 is TGTGCCAGCAGCCAAGCTCCAACTAGAGTTTTAGGCTACGAGCAGTACTTC.

The rearrangement uses TRBV3-1 (or the pseudogene TRBV3-2) and TRBJ2-2; TRBD1 matches at 7 bases. Unmatched junction bases numbered 8, after V lost 1 base and J lost 9 bases. In germline, CDR1 is LGHDT, CDR2 YNNKEL (reference sequence). CDR3 length equals 15 residues. The CDR3 loop is CASSQVGGAFRELFF. CDR3 in DNA: TGTGCCAGCAGCCAAGTAGGGGGCGCCTTCAGGGAGCTGTTTTTT.

The chain links TRBV20-1 to TRBJ1-5; TRBD1 agrees at 9 bases. Germline V gene lookup returns CDR1 DFQATT and CDR2 SNEGSKA (reference sequence). The CDR3 extends over 16 amino acids. V dropped 3 bases and J dropped 6; count of bases not matched to a gene: 12. This chain's CDR3 is CSASLGGQGPSQPQHF. CDR3 bases: TGCAGTGCTAGTTTGGGGGGACAGGGTCCCTCTCAGCCCCAGCATTTT.

The genes are TRBV7-9 and TRBJ1-2; D gene unclear. Trimming took 4 bases from V and 8 from J, leaving 17 bases between them. Germline CDR1 and CDR2: SEHNR and FQNEAQ (reference sequence). This CDR3 contains 14 residues. The CDR3 bases are TGTGCCAGCAGCTACGACCTTTCCTCGGGAGGCTACACCTTC. As protein: CASSYDLSSGGYTF.

J is TRBJ2-5 and V is TRBV5-1, with D possibly being TRBD1 (6 bases). CDR3 size: 14 residues. Deletions cut 4 bases from V and 3 bases from J, with 13 bases between. From germline, CDR1 is SGHRS and CDR2 YFSETQ. The CDR3 spells CASSPPEGEETQYF. The CDR3 DNA is TGCGCCAGCAGCCCGCCTGAGGGGGAAGAGACCCAGTACTTC.

The chain combines TRBV11-2 with TRBJ2-7, with D tentatively TRBD1 (5 bases). The CDR3 is 14 residues long. The germline V and J ends were trimmed by 3 bases and 0 bases, with 9 bases remaining between them. The germline CDR1 and CDR2 sequences are SGHAT and FQNNGV. CDR3 coding DNA: TGTGCCAGCAGCTTTCAGGGTGTCTCCTACGAGCAGTACTTC. Translating gives CASSFQGVSYEQYF.

This chain joins TRBV6-1 and TRBJ1-1; D is unclear. Germline V gene data show CDR1 as MNHNS and CDR2 as SASEGT. V shed 3 bases and J shed 0 bases, with 8 bases lying between them. CDR3 length: 14 residues. The CDR3 DNA follows: TGTGCCAGCAGTGAGTTCCGTTTGAACACTGAAGCTTTCTTT. This gives the protein CASSEFRLNTEAFF.

The chain joins TRBV20-1 to TRBJ2-5; 12 bases line up with TRBD2. The V gene end was trimmed by 3 bases and the J gene end by 5 bases; junction bases not matched to a gene: 7. The CDR3 is 15 residues long. Germline loops: CDR1 DFQATT, CDR2 SNEGSKA (reference sequence). This chain's CDR3 is CSASRGTSGPETQYF. The CDR3 DNA follows: TGCAGTGCTAGTCGGGGGACTAGCGGGCCCGAGACCCAGTACTTC.

J is TRBJ2-5 and V is TRBV6-5, with TRBD2 as a possible D gene (7 bases). Germline V gives CDR1 MNHEY, CDR2 SVGAGI. The CDR3 runs 14 residues. The V and J ends lost 0 bases and 5 bases respectively, with 10 bases between them. CDR3 nucleotides: TGTGCCAGCAGTTACTCGCGGGGGCACGAGACCCAGTACTTC. Encoded protein: CASSYSRGHETQYF.

The genes are TRBV6-1 and TRBJ2-3; the match to TRBD1 covers 12 bases. The length of the CDR3 is 17 residues. V shed 3 bases, J shed 5 bases, and the junction held 9 bases outside the gene matches. Germline assignment: CDR1 MNHNS and CDR2 SASEGT. The CDR3 reads CASSDIGTGGFKDTQYF. The CDR3 bases are TGTGCCAGCAGTGATATAGGGACAGGGGGCTTTAAAGATACGCAGTATTTT.

This clone is a singleton in its sample. The chain couples TRBV12-3 or TRBV12-4 to TRBJ2-7; perhaps TRBD2 as D (6 bases). Trimming removed 3 bases from V and 6 bases from J, with 12 bases in between. The CDR3 consists of 13 residues. The DNA for the CDR3 is TGTGCCAGCAGTTTGGGTAGGGGAGGCGAGCAGTACTTC. This sequence encodes CASSLGRGGEQYF.

The chain couples TRBV6-5 to TRBJ1-1; TRBD1 agrees at 8 bases. V lost 4 bases, J lost 6 bases, and 10 bases stayed unmatched. This CDR3 contains 15 residues. Germline V gene lookup returns CDR1 MNHEY and CDR2 SVGAGI. The CDR3: CASSSQTGAPPEAFF. The CDR3 DNA follows: TGTGCCAGCAGTTCCCAGACAGGGGCCCCTCCTGAAGCTTTCTTT.

V and J are TRBV2 and TRBJ2-1, with D maybe TRBD2 (7 bases). Trimming pared 10 bases from V and 2 bases from J, leaving 15 bases between. The CDR3 runs to 14 residues. Germline V lookup: CDR1 SNHLY, CDR2 FYNNEI. This chain's CDR3 is CATGGQGTYNEQFF. In DNA, the CDR3 is TGTGCCACCGGGGGGCAGGGAACCTACAATGAGCAGTTCTTC. Filled out from reference TRBV2 and TRBJ2-1, the complete variable domain reads EPEVTQTPSHQVTQMGQEVILRCVPISNHLYFYWYRQILGQKVEFLVSFYNNEISEKSEIFDDQFSVERPDGSNFTLKIRSTKLEDSAMYFCATGGQGTYNEQFFGPGTRLTVL.

The chain has TRBV30 and TRBJ2-1; possible D gene TRBD2, 6 bases. The germline V and J ends were trimmed by 0 bases and 7 bases, with 7 bases remaining between them. The germline V gene encodes CDR1 GTSNPN and CDR2 SVGIG (reference sequence). The CDR3 has 12 residues. In nucleotides, the CDR3 is TGTGCCTGGAGTGTACTAGCAAATGAGCAGTTCTTC. Translating gives CAWSVLANEQFF.

This chain connects TRBV9 to TRBJ2-7; 8 positions match TRBD2. Germline trimming cut 4 bases from V and 3 bases from J; bases unmatched to any gene: 9. The germline V gene has CDR1 SGDLS and CDR2 YYNGEE. The CDR3 sequence is 15 residues long. The CDR3 is CASSPGLDSGYEQYF. DNA of the CDR3: TGTGCCAGCAGCCCGGGACTAGACTCCGGCTACGAGCAGTACTTC.